Following are 27 T cell receptor beta chains from one sample sequenced in a study of blood T cell repertoires in COVID-19. Method: immunoSEQ multiplex PCR; TCRdb's copy keeps in-frame clones and lacks some. Of 200,000 to 250,000 clones in the sample, approximately 90% are singletons; the top ten hold 4% to 5.5%. Sequencing was done on a sample of peripheral blood. The origin of the receptors is a woman in her forties with acute or convalescent COVID-19.

This chain uses TRBV2 with TRBJ1-1; D remains ambiguous. The CDR3 runs to 15 residues. The V end was cut by 8 bases, the J end by 1 base, with 17 bases between. Per the germline V gene, CDR1 is SNHLY and CDR2 is FYNNEI. The CDR3 sequence is CASRRGDVANTEAFF. The CDR3 nucleotides are TGTGCCAGCCGACGAGGAGACGTAGCGAACACTGAAGCTTTCTTT.

This clone occurred once. The chain couples TRBV2 to TRBJ1-5; 7 bases line up with TRBD1. V was clipped by 0 bases and J by 6 bases; unmatched bases: 5. This CDR3 contains 15 residues. Looked up from germline, CDR1 is SNHLY and CDR2 is FYNNEI. DNA of the CDR3: TGTGCCAGCAGTGAAGCTCCAGGGGGTTTTCAGCCCCAGCATTTT. The encoded protein is CASSEAPGGFQPQHF. The whole variable domain, filled in from reference TRBV2 and TRBJ1-5, reads EPEVTQTPSHQVTQMGQEVILRCVPISNHLYFYWYRQILGQKVEFLVSFYNNEISEKSEIFDDQFSVERPDGSNFTLKIRSTKLEDSAMYFCASSEAPGGFQPQHFGDGTRLSIL.

This clone was counted only a few times. The CDR3 DNA sequence: TGTGCCAGCAGCTTAGGACTACTAAGCTCCTACAATGAGCAGTTCTTC. It encodes CASSLGLLSSYNEQFF. The chain uses TRBV9 and TRBJ2-1; D is possibly TRBD2 (6 bases). Germline CDR1 SGDLS, CDR2 YYNGEE. V lost 4 bases and J lost 0, with 14 bases in between. The CDR3 consists of 16 residues.

The chain uses TRBV5-4 and TRBJ1-3; D is perhaps TRBD1 (6 bases). Trimming took 4 bases from V and 2 from J, leaving 28 bases between them. Germline V gene lookup returns CDR1 SGHNT and CDR2 YYREEE (reference sequence). The CDR3 is made up of 20 amino acids. The CDR3 coding sequence is TGTGCCAGCAGCGCGTCAGGACAGACACAACCTTTTCCTCCTGGAAACACCATATATTTT. Translation gives CASSASGQTQPFPPGNTIYF.

The chain links TRBV14 to TRBJ1-2, with a weak D call TRBD1 (5 bases). CDR1 SGHDN and CDR2 FVKESK come from the germline V gene. Trimming shortened V by 2 bases and J by 2 bases, and 15 bases separated the two germline ends. The CDR3 covers 16 residues. The CDR3 DNA is TGTGCCAGCAGCCAACTTGGGGCCTATTCCAACTATGGCTACACCTTC. Protein: CASSQLGAYSNYGYTF. Full variable domain (outside the CDR3, taken from reference TRBV14 and TRBJ1-2): EAGVTQFPSHSVIEKGQTVTLRCDPISGHDNLYWYRRVMGKEIKFLLHFVKESKQDESGMPNNRFLAERTGGTYSTLKVQPAELEDSGVYFCASSQLGAYSNYGYTFGSGTRLTVV.

The chain links TRBV6-4 to TRBJ2-3; 8 nucleotides align to TRBD2. The junction had 6 bases not matched to a gene; V was cut back by 6 bases and J by 4 bases. In germline, CDR1 is MRHNA, CDR2 SNTAGT. This CDR3 is built from 14 residues. Written as DNA, the CDR3 is TGTGCCAGCAGCCTCCGGGGGGGCGCAGATACGCAGTATTTT. Encoded protein: CASSLRGGADTQYF.

The rearrangement joins TRBV5-1 to TRBJ1-1; no clear D gene. The CDR3 totals 16 residues. Germline lookup yields CDR1 SGHRS and CDR2 YFSETQ. V was cut by 4 bases and J by 8 bases, with 24 bases left in between. CDR3 nucleotide sequence: TGCGCCAGCAGCCCGGGGTGGGAACGGCAGAGGGTGGAAGCTTTCTTT. This gives the protein CASSPGWERQRVEAFF.

The rearrangement joins TRBV5-1 to TRBJ1-4; the match to TRBD1 covers 7 bases. There are 17 residues in the CDR3. After removal of 4 bases from V and 0 bases from J, the junction contained 9 bases not matched to a gene. CDR1 and CDR2 (germline): SGHRS, YFSETQ. The CDR3 sequence: CASSPGTVKSTNEKLFF. For the CDR3, the DNA is TGCGCCAGCAGCCCCGGGACAGTGAAATCAACTAATGAAAAACTGTTTTTT.

This chain connects TRBV4-1 to TRBJ1-4; the D gene is possibly TRBD1 (5 bases). CDR1 and CDR2 from the germline V gene are MGHRA and YSYEKL. The CDR3 extends over 17 amino acids. Trimming took off 4 bases at V and 0 bases at J, with 15 bases between the two ends. CDR3 nucleotide sequence: TGCGCCAGCAGCCGCGGGACTCTAGGGGCAACTAATGAAAAACTGTTTTTT. Its translation is CASSRGTLGATNEKLFF.

J is TRBJ1-2 and V is TRBV12-3 or TRBV12-4, with D possibly matching TRBD1 (6 bases). V was cut by 3 bases and J by 8 bases, with 13 bases left in between. The CDR3 has 13 amino acids. DNA for the CDR3: TGTGCCAGCAGTTTTCACAGGGTTAACGGCTACACCTTC. Residues: CASSFHRVNGYTF.

The chain recombines TRBV7-2 with TRBJ2-7, with D maybe TRBD2 (7 bases). The germline V gene encodes CDR1 SGHTA and CDR2 FQGNSA. The germline V and J ends were trimmed by 0 bases and 2 bases, with 8 bases remaining between them. The CDR3 has 14 residues. The chain's CDR3 is CASSLAGGPYEQYV. The CDR3 bases are TGTGCCAGCAGCTTAGCGGGGGGGCCCTACGAGCAGTACGTC.

The chain recombines TRBV2 with TRBJ1-5; 9 bases match TRBD1. V trimming: 6 bases; J trimming: 6 bases; junction bases outside the gene matches: 9. The germline V gene encodes CDR1 SNHLY and CDR2 FYNNEI. The CDR3 totals 15 residues. The CDR3 region has the DNA TGTGCCAGCAGGGGGACAGGGAATTTAGGTCAGCCCCAGCATTTT. Residues: CASRGTGNLGQPQHF. The whole variable domain, remainder taken from reference TRBV2 and TRBJ1-5, is EPEVTQTPSHQVTQMGQEVILRCVPISNHLYFYWYRQILGQKVEFLVSFYNNEISEKSEIFDDQFSVERPDGSNFTLKIRSTKLEDSAMYFCASRGTGNLGQPQHFGDGTRLSIL.

On this clone itself: The sample has other DNA sequences that encode this CDR3 too. The rearrangement joins TRBV30 to TRBJ2-1; D is perhaps TRBD2 (6 bases). This CDR3 is 13 amino acids long. V lost 4 bases and J 4 bases, leaving 11 bases between the germline ends. Germline V gives CDR1 GTSNPN, CDR2 SVGIG (reference sequence). The CDR3 DNA is TGTGCCTGGAAGAGAGGGAGGTACAATGAGCAGTTCTTC. It specifies CAWKRGRYNEQFF.

The V and J genes are TRBV4-1 and TRBJ1-6; TRBD1 matches at 7 bases. The CDR3 extends over 17 amino acids. Losses at the gene ends were 4 bases for V and 7 bases for J; bases not matched to a gene: 13. Germline CDR1 MGHRA, CDR2 YSYEKL. CDR3 loop: CASSRTGDRGRNSPLHF. DNA for the CDR3: TGCGCCAGCAGCCGCACAGGGGACCGCGGTAGGAATTCACCCCTCCACTTT.

This clone was detected once. The chain uses TRBV5-6 and TRBJ1-3, with D possibly being TRBD1 (5 bases). The CDR3 runs 15 residues. CDR1 is SGHDT, CDR2 YYEEEE, per germline. V shed 4 bases and J shed 2 bases, with 13 bases lying between them. The chain's CDR3 is CASSRSWGPGNTIYF. The CDR3 DNA is TGTGCCAGCAGCCGATCCTGGGGCCCTGGAAACACCATATATTTT.

This rearrangement joins TRBV6-5 to TRBJ1-2, with 8 bases fitting TRBD1. V lost 0 bases, J lost 1 base, and 4 bases stayed unmatched. The CDR3 extends over 16 amino acids. Germline values: CDR1 MNHEY, CDR2 SVGAGI. The CDR3 nucleotides are TGTGCCAGCAGTTACTCTCGGACAGGGAGTAACTATGGCTACACCTTC. Amino acid sequence: CASSYSRTGSNYGYTF.

The rearrangement links TRBV18 to TRBJ1-2, with 7 bases identical to TRBD1. J gave up 0 bases and V 3 bases, and 7 bases lay outside the gene matches. The CDR3 has 16 amino acids. CDR1 and CDR2 from the germline V gene are KGHSH and LQKENI. CDR3 nucleotides: TGTGCCAGCTCACCCCGACAGGGTAAAGCTAACTATGGCTACACCTTC. Translated: CASSPRQGKANYGYTF.

The chain couples TRBV9 to TRBJ2-3; 8 bases are shared with TRBD1. CDR1 and CDR2 (germline): SGDLS, YYNGEE. The CDR3 runs to 15 residues. V shed 1 base and J 1 base; nucleotides not matched to a gene: 2. CDR3 protein: CASSVQGARTDTQYF. Written as DNA, the CDR3 is TGTGCCAGCAGCGTACAGGGGGCACGCACAGATACGCAGTATTTT.

The CDR3 loop reads CASSLDQAIEAFF. CDR3 nucleotide sequence: TGTGCCAGCAGCTTAGATCAGGCGATAGAAGCTTTCTTT. The rearrangement uses TRBV11-2 and TRBJ1-1, with D unclear. The length of the CDR3 is 13 residues. Germline assignment: CDR1 SGHAT and CDR2 FQNNGV. Deletions cut 0 bases from V and 8 bases from J, with 10 bases between.

The chain employs TRBV25-1 and TRBJ1-2; D remains unclear. CDR1 MGHDK and CDR2 SYGVNS come from the germline V gene. Trimming took 2 bases from V and 5 from J, leaving 21 bases between them. The CDR3 covers 17 residues. The CDR3 here is CASSETSLPYLLYGYTF. The CDR3 bases are TGTGCCAGCAGTGAAACTTCCCTGCCTTACCTTTTATATGGCTACACCTTC.

This sequence joins TRBV3-1 (or the pseudogene TRBV3-2) and TRBJ1-6; TRBD1 aligns across 8 bases. V shed 1 base, J shed 8 bases, and the junction held 7 bases outside the gene matches. The CDR3 spans 16 residues. In germline, CDR1 is LGHDT, CDR2 YNNKEL (reference sequence). CDR3 amino acids: CASSQVPQGAYSPLHF. The CDR3 nucleotides are TGTGCCAGCAGCCAAGTGCCCCAGGGGGCATATTCACCCCTCCACTTT.

The chain combines TRBV4-1 with TRBJ2-5; 7 bases match TRBD2. The CDR3 covers 15 residues. With 3 bases clipped from V and 5 bases from J, the junction kept 9 bases outside the gene matches. The V gene's germline CDR1 is MGHRA and CDR2 YSYEKL. Here the CDR3 reads CASSHQWGGRETQYF. The CDR3 DNA sequence: TGCGCCAGCAGCCACCAGTGGGGAGGGCGGGAGACCCAGTACTTC.

The rearrangement joins TRBV10-1 to TRBJ2-7; 9 bases fit TRBD1. There are 13 residues in the CDR3. The ends lost 7 bases at V and 5 bases at J; junction bases unmatched: 6. Looked up from germline, CDR1 is WNHNN and CDR2 is SYGVQD (reference sequence). The CDR3 nucleotides are TGCGCCAGCACGAGGGACAGGGACCACGAGCAGTACGTC. Translation: CASTRDRDHEQYV.

J is TRBJ2-1 and V is TRBV5-4; TRBD2 matches 7 bases. V trimming: 4 bases; J trimming: 14 bases; junction bases outside the gene matches: 9. The CDR3 contains 12 residues. Germline V gene sequence: CDR1 SGHNT, CDR2 YYREEE (reference sequence). The CDR3, as DNA: TGTGCCAGCAGCGGGGGGGGTTATAGGGAGTTCTTC. This sequence encodes CASSGGGYREFF.

This clone was detected only a few times. The chain recombines TRBV7-9 with TRBJ1-1; D gene ambiguous. Germline loops: CDR1 SEHNR, CDR2 FQNEAQ (reference sequence). Trimming stripped 6 bases from V and 4 bases from J, with 3 bases between. CDR3 length: 10 residues. The CDR3 is CASSLTEAFF. DNA of the CDR3: TGTGCCAGCAGTCTCACTGAAGCTTTCTTT.

The chain carries TRBV7-9 and TRBJ1-5; the match to TRBD1 covers 10 bases. The CDR3 has 15 amino acids. Germline V lookup: CDR1 SEHNR, CDR2 FQNEAQ (reference sequence). The trim removed 5 bases at V and 4 bases at J, leaving 5 bases unmatched. The CDR3 loop reads CASSAPGQGNQPQHF. The CDR3 DNA reads as TGTGCCAGCAGCGCTCCGGGACAGGGGAATCAGCCCCAGCATTTT.

The rearrangement uses TRBV12-5 and TRBJ1-1, with a possible D match to TRBD1 (6 bases). Germline V lookup: CDR1 LGHNT, CDR2 FRNRAP. V was trimmed by 6 bases and J by 6 bases, leaving 11 bases between them. The CDR3 length is 12 residues. CDR3 residues: CASGYRDAEAFF. CDR3 DNA: TGTGCTAGTGGGTACAGGGATGCTGAAGCTTTCTTT.